These T cell receptor beta chains were read from a single sample in a study of T cell responses to AZD1222 COVID-19 vaccine. This table comes from immunoSEQ multiplex PCR, and its TCRdb copy is limited to in-frame clones, with some not included. The sample includes tens of thousands of clones, roughly 90% of them seen just once. The sequenced sample was peripheral blood, obtained 28 days after the second AZD1222 dose. These receptors came from an adult who received the AZD1222 COVID-19 vaccine. CDR3s include the opening cysteine and the closing phenylalanine or tryptophan. Each record gives: J gene, V gene, clone size, D gene, CDR3 protein, CDR3 DNA. A D gene is named only where the DNA matches it firmly. Clone size appears in some rows only: once, few, many, or a class for an expanded clone.

TRBJ2-1,TRBV7-9,once,TRBD1,CASSSRGQWYEQFF,TGTGCCAGCAGCTCCAGGGGGCAATGGTATGAGCAGTTCTTC
TRBJ1-1,TRBV30,once,-,CAWSSTGTEAFF,TGTGCCTGGAGTTCCACTGGCACTGAAGCTTTCTTT
TRBJ2-1,TRBV11-2,-,-,CASSLNPRGEDEQFF,TGTGCCAGCAGCTTAAATCCGAGAGGGGAGGATGAGCAGTTCTTC
TRBJ2-4,TRBV5-1,-,TRBD1,CASSLAPSRDRGDIQYF,TGCGCCAGCAGCTTGGCCCCGTCTCGGGACAGGGGGGACATTCAGTACTTC
TRBJ1-2,TRBV4-1,-,-,CASSQASGKTNGYTF,TGCGCCAGCAGCCAAGCGTCCGGGAAAACCAATGGCTACACCTTC
TRBJ1-6,TRBV7-3,-,-,CASSFGSNSPLHF,TGTGCCAGCAGCTTTGGCAGCAATTCACCCCTCCACTTT
TRBJ2-5,TRBV4-1,-,-,CASSQDRAGGQTQYF,TGCGCCAGCAGCCAAGACCGGGCCGGGGGACAGACCCAGTACTTC
TRBJ1-1,TRBV18,-,-,CASSPPGDTEAFF,TGTGCCAGCTCACCACCGGGGGACACTGAAGCTTTCTTT
TRBJ2-7,TRBV7-2,-,TRBD1,CASSQDRGYEQYF,TGTGCCAGCAGCCAGGACAGGGGGTACGAGCAGTACTTC
TRBJ1-2,TRBV7-9,-,-,CASSLWGSPGYTF,TGTGCCAGCAGCTTATGGGGGTCCCCTGGCTACACCTTC
TRBJ2-1,TRBV28,-,TRBD2,CASSFRSGGNNEQFF,TGTGCCAGCAGTTTCAGATCGGGGGGAAACAATGAGCAGTTCTTC
TRBJ1-2,TRBV15,few,-,CATSRDSQGHYGYTF,TGTGCCACCAGCAGAGATTCCCAGGGTCACTATGGCTACACCTTC
TRBJ2-2,TRBV28,-,-,CASSLRSSSYTGELFF,TGTGCCAGCAGTTTACGCTCCTCTTCTTACACCGGGGAGCTGTTTTTT
TRBJ2-7,TRBV3-1/TRBV3-2,-,-,CASSQDVVSGSWEQYF,TGTGCCAGCAGCCAAGACGTTGTCTCGGGTTCGTGGGAGCAGTACTTC
TRBJ1-5,TRBV30,-,-,CAWSDRSNQPQHF,TGTGCCTGGAGTGACAGGAGCAATCAGCCCCAGCATTTT
TRBJ2-1,TRBV12-5,-,-,CASGLPSGEQFF,TGTGCTAGTGGTTTACCCTCAGGGGAGCAGTTCTTC
TRBJ2-7,TRBV2,-,TRBD2,CASREAGGTYF,TGTGCCAGCAGGGAAGCGGGGGGAACGTACTTC
TRBJ2-7,TRBV5-4,-,-,CASSLDHAGSSYEQYF,TGTGCCAGCAGCTTGGATCACGCGGGGTCTTCCTACGAGCAGTACTTC
TRBJ2-7,TRBV5-1,-,TRBD1,CASSLRTGTVGDEQYF,TGCGCCAGCAGCTTGAGGACCGGGACAGTGGGGGACGAGCAGTACTTC
TRBJ2-5,TRBV9,few,TRBD2,CASSVLGLAGGQETQYF,TGTGCCAGCAGCGTATTGGGACTAGCGGGGGGGCAAGAGACCCAGTACTTC
TRBJ1-1,TRBV9,few,-,CASSVTEVRGNTEAFF,TGTGCCAGCAGCGTAACGGAAGTTAGGGGAAACACTGAAGCTTTCTTT
TRBJ2-3,TRBV4-1,-,-,CASSPASGLDTQYF,TGCGCCAGCAGCCCCGCCAGCGGGCTAGATACGCAGTATTTT
TRBJ1-3,TRBV13,-,-,CASGAGNTIYF,TGTGCCAGCGGGGCTGGAAACACCATATATTTT
TRBJ2-3,TRBV9,-,TRBD2,CASSVGLAENTDTQYF,TGTGCCAGCAGCGTAGGACTAGCGGAAAACACAGATACGCAGTATTTT
TRBJ1-2,TRBV3-1/TRBV3-2,once,-,CASSQDTLYGYTF,TGTGCCAGCAGCCAAGATACCCTCTATGGCTACACCTTC
TRBJ2-2,TRBV2,-,TRBD2,CASSPGTSGGNTGELFF,TGTGCCAGCAGCCCCGGGACTAGCGGGGGGAACACCGGGGAGCTGTTTTTT
TRBJ2-7,TRBV5-1,-,TRBD1,CASSQDRDEQYF,TGCGCCAGCAGTCAGGACAGGGACGAGCAGTACTTC
TRBJ2-2,TRBV28,-,-,CASSPRTANTGELFF,TGTGCCAGCAGTCCTCGGACAGCGAACACCGGGGAGCTGTTTTTT
TRBJ2-7,TRBV7-9,-,-,CASSPLTGEQYF,TGTGCCAGCAGCCCCCTCACGGGGGAGCAGTACTTC
TRBJ1-4,TRBV5-8,-,-,CASSGYRDGDEKLFF,TGTGCCAGCAGCGGGTACAGGGATGGCGATGAAAAACTGTTTTTT
TRBJ2-3,TRBV5-1,once,TRBD1,CASSTGTGPPSTDTQYF,TGCGCCAGCAGCACCGGGACAGGGCCTCCAAGCACAGATACGCAGTATTTT
TRBJ2-3,TRBV11-3,-,TRBD2,CASSGAPLAGELGDTQYF,TGTGCCAGCAGCGGGGCCCCACTAGCGGGGGAATTGGGAGATACGCAGTATTTT
TRBJ1-3,TRBV5-5,-,-,CASSFDTVSGNTIYF,TGTGCCAGCAGTTTCGACACTGTCTCTGGAAACACCATATATTTT
TRBJ1-5,TRBV6-5,once,-,CASSIRAWSQPQHF,TGTGCCAGCAGTATACGGGCCTGGAGTCAGCCCCAGCATTTT
TRBJ1-1,TRBV19,-,-,CASSIPGGGRGTEAFF,TGTGCCAGTAGTATCCCTGGAGGGGGGCGCGGCACTGAAGCTTTCTTT
TRBJ1-1,TRBV6-2/TRBV6-3,-,-,CASSYSRVLDGGTEAFF,TGTGCCAGCAGTTACTCGAGGGTGTTAGATGGGGGCACTGAAGCTTTCTTT
TRBJ2-1,TRBV2,-,-,CASSEVGGWGNEQFF,TGTGCCAGCAGTGAAGTTGGGGGGTGGGGCAATGAGCAGTTCTTC
TRBJ2-2,TRBV6-2/TRBV6-3,-,TRBD2,CASSWTSGGGTGELFF,TGTGCCAGCAGTTGGACTAGCGGGGGGGGCACCGGGGAGCTGTTTTTT
TRBJ2-6,TRBV11-3,once,-,CASSLTRATGANVLTF,TGTGCCAGCAGCTTAACAAGGGCAACTGGGGCCAACGTCCTGACTTTC
TRBJ1-2,TRBV4-1,-,-,CASSQEFWGQSYGYTF,TGCGCCAGCAGCCAAGAGTTCTGGGGGCAGAGCTATGGCTACACCTTC
TRBJ2-2,TRBV9,-,-,CASSSHQGSTGELFF,TGTGCCAGCAGCTCCCACCAGGGGAGCACCGGGGAGCTGTTTTTT
TRBJ1-1,TRBV3-1/TRBV3-2,-,-,CASSQLPGPQSRTEAFF,TGTGCCAGCAGCCAACTCCCGGGACCCCAGAGCAGGACTGAAGCTTTCTTT
TRBJ1-3,TRBV5-1,-,-,CASSLDGDSGNTIYF,TGCGCCAGCAGCTTGGACGGGGACTCTGGAAACACCATATATTTT
TRBJ1-2,TRBV5-8,-,-,CASSLGQLSIYFYGYTF,TGTGCCAGCAGCTTGGGCCAGCTATCGATATATTTCTATGGCTACACCTTC
TRBJ2-2,TRBV30,-,TRBD1,CAWSTGQGASGELFF,TGTGCCTGGAGCACAGGACAGGGGGCTTCCGGGGAGCTGTTTTTT
TRBJ2-3,TRBV2,-,-,CASSLERQAGRTDTQYF,TGTGCCAGCAGTTTGGAGAGACAGGCGGGTCGGACAGATACGCAGTATTTT
TRBJ1-2,TRBV23-1,few,-,CASREGQLFHGYTF,TGCGCCAGCAGGGAAGGACAGCTGTTTCACGGCTACACCTTC
TRBJ1-1,TRBV19,-,-,CASRGPDAEAFF,TGTGCCAGTAGGGGGCCCGATGCTGAAGCTTTCTTT
TRBJ1-1,TRBV5-1,-,-,CASSRRGGTPFEAFF,TGCGCCAGCAGCCGTCGCGGAGGGACACCTTTTGAAGCTTTCTTT
TRBJ1-2,TRBV6-6,-,-,CASTPSGSSYGYTF,TGTGCCAGCACCCCGTCTGGGAGCTCCTATGGCTACACCTTC
TRBJ2-4,TRBV7-9,-,-,CASSLGGSAKNIQYF,TGTGCCAGCAGCTTAGGGGGCTCGGCCAAAAACATTCAGTACTTC
TRBJ1-3,TRBV15,once,TRBD1,CATSRGGTGTGGNTIYF,TGTGCCACCAGCAGAGGAGGAACAGGGACAGGAGGAAACACCATATATTTT
TRBJ1-4,TRBV6-1,once,-,CASSEAFGGEWEKLFF,TGTGCCAGCAGTGAAGCGTTCGGGGGGGAATGGGAAAAACTGTTTTTT
TRBJ1-4,TRBV7-9,-,-,CASSPPGEANEKLFF,TGTGCCAGCAGCCCCCCAGGGGAGGCTAATGAAAAACTGTTTTTT
TRBJ1-5,TRBV28,-,-,CASTGSRDQPQHF,TGTGCCAGCACCGGGTCCAGGGATCAGCCCCAGCATTTT
TRBJ2-1,TRBV24-1,once,TRBD1,CATSDTQGWQFF,TGTGCCACCAGTGACACACAGGGGTGGCAGTTCTTC
TRBJ1-5,TRBV19,-,TRBD1,CASSVEPGQERQPQHF,TGTGCCAGTAGTGTCGAACCGGGACAGGAGCGTCAGCCCCAGCATTTT
TRBJ1-4,TRBV19,-,-,CASSIDRAVGDEKLFF,TGTGCCAGTAGTATAGATAGGGCAGTCGGGGACGAAAAACTGTTTTTT
TRBJ1-2,TRBV7-9,-,-,CASSRDGNYGYTF,TGTGCCAGCAGCCGGGACGGAAACTATGGCTACACCTTC